This T cell receptor beta chain was documented in a study of blood T cell repertoires in COVID-19 (dated by TCRdb to 2019 to 2021). Looking at the study overall: Samples covering the acute and convalescent phases of COVID-19 were provided by collaborators in the United States, Italy and Spain. Where available, HLA class I and class II types were taken from metadata supplied by the sample provider and were not determined by assay-based typing. Samples were obtained from the ongoing ImmuneRACE study (first 160 participants) and from roughly 1,300 subjects provided by 6 global collaborators. Deeply sampled blood TCRbeta repertoires from subjects exposed to, actively infected with, or recovered from COVID-19 were included in the dataset. The material from the prospective study consisted of cDNA or gDNA derived from T cells, B-cell-depleted T cells, or PBMCs. Sample metadata almost always included a de-identified subject ID, COVID-19 status, age in years and sex. The repertoires were made available in a free public database intended to serve as a resource for research on the immune response to SARS-CoV-2.

The V end gives up 4 bases and the J end 6 bases, leaving 10 bases in the junction not matched to a gene. From the cysteine through the phenylalanine, the CDR3 covers 16 amino acids. CDR3 DNA only is kept here, 48 bases in frame from base 1. CDR1 LNHDA and CDR2 SQIVND are derived from the germline V gene (reference sequence). The paper's findings and limits, for the study overall: The amount of clinical and demographic metadata varied by source and participant and was provided uncurated.

The immunoSEQ Assay, a bias-controlled multiplex PCR, was used to amplify TCRbeta CDR3 regions from genomic DNA. As for the original processing: Nucleated cell counts per sample were estimated from amplification of reference gene primers within the assay. Sequence reads were collapsed and filtered to measure the absolute abundance of every unique TCRbeta CDR3 rearrangement. For each sample, productive Simpson clonality was calculated as the square root of Simpson's diversity index across productive rearrangements. The clones in this table, taken by TCRdb from immuneACCESS, are in-frame only. Not every clone is retained; where verified, under half of the shortfall comes from an unresolved V gene, and the cause of the rest is unknown. V and J calls and clone size are given by that table; D and trimming were obtained from the DNA. This sample comprises approximately 40,000 clones, 85% to 90% of them detected only once. The top ten hold roughly two fifths of the sample.

Note on this clone: It lacks a known antigen. The record has no base qualities; no much larger clone is one base away.

Collaborating institutions collected whole blood in K2EDTA tubes following their own protocols. For TCRbeta analysis, collaborators shipped samples as frozen whole blood, isolated PBMCs, or DNA extracted from either of those sample types. The chain is assembled from TRBV19 and TRBJ1-5, with 9 junctional bases fitting TRBD1. This TCR was recovered from a man aged 60-69 years with active or convalescent COVID-19. Sequencing was carried out using peripheral blood. The CDR3 corresponds to CASSTSGQGRAQPQHF. The nucleotide sequence reads TGTGCCAGTAGTACCTCGGGACAGGGCAGAGCTCAGCCCCAGCATTTT.